This T cell receptor (beta chain) was sequenced during a study of T-cell memory formation after mild COVID-19 (dated by TCRdb to the early 2020s). Regarding the research as a whole: Most TCR sequence clusters were specific to one of the two donors. T-cell clones expanding and contracting after mild COVID-19 in two donors were tracked by longitudinal TCRalpha and TCRbeta repertoire sequencing. The cohort comprised two young, previously healthy adult volunteers, one female and one male. Results and caveats for the whole study, not just this receptor: Some responding clones were detected in pre-infection memory, which suggested that pre-existing cross-reactive memory T cells had joined the SARS-CoV-2 response. Clones contracting from day 15 to 85 had balanced CD4/CD8 phenotypes, while a second wave expanding from day 15 to 37 was biased towards CD4+. The second-wave clones that peaked on day 37 were not confirmed to be SARS-CoV-2 specific. Contracting CD4+ clones turned up mainly in the CM and EM memory subsets, whereas EMRA was where CD8+ clones were enriched. The study included only a couple of mild cases, and larger cohorts that include severe cases with pre-infection samples were judged to be necessary.

From cysteine to phenylalanine, the CDR3 is 14 amino acids long. The read is trimmed to its CDR3 DNA, 42 bases read in frame from base 1. CDR1 MNHNY and CDR2 SVGAGI are derived from the germline V gene (reference sequence). V loses 5 bases at its end and J loses 3 bases; junction bases beyond the gene matches: 6. This clonotype was observed many times. Its antigen remains undetermined. No quality values exist for individual bases; no much larger clone is one base distant. Ficoll-Paque density gradient centrifugation was the method used to isolate PBMCs. Reads for this sample came from an Illumina NovaSeq 6000. Using 5'RACE with constant-segment primers, TCRalpha and TCRbeta cDNA libraries were constructed, with sample barcodes and unique molecular identifiers added in the process. Trizol reagent was used to extract RNA from every sample. Library amplification was performed in two PCR steps, and a second sample barcode and Illumina TruSeq adapters were introduced in the second step. Libraries were sequenced on an Illumina NovaSeq with 2 x 150 bp paired-end reads. In the paper's pipeline: Demultiplexing of reads and collapsing into UMI-guided consensus sequences were performed with migec v1.2.7. Using mixcr v2.1.11, UMI consensuses were aligned to TRA and TRB V and J templates and then assembled into clonotypes. Expanded or contracted clonotypes were those called significant by both edgeR and NoisET, with noise models trained on biological replicates. For edgeR calls, a false discovery rate-adjusted p below 0.01 and a log2 fold-change threshold of 1 were applied. As an exploratory analysis of dynamics, max-normalized trajectories of the 1000 most abundant clonotypes were examined by PCA with hierarchical clustering. Each responding clone was given a CD4 or CD8 phenotype based on the CD4+ and CD8+ repertoires, which had been sequenced separately. The public sequencing data were trimmed at Q25 with fastp and processed into clonotypes with MiXCR by TCRdb, which kept only in-frame beta chains. Rows merge per CDR3 protein into single entries with the most common DNA and genes. The V and J calls were not made by the authors but by TCRdb's processing. The sample table shows 85,000 to 130,000 distinct CDR3 sequences, and over 15% are seen once. The ten largest clonotypes hold 25% to 30% of the sample.

The origin of this receptor is an adult woman who had mild COVID-19 (a few samples of this study predate the infection). The sample titles of this study are shuffled in the database, so cell type and time point are left out; the donor was told from shared clones. What was sequenced was PBMCs or a T cell subset sorted from them (not recorded which). This chain joins TRBV6-6 to TRBJ1-1; TRBD1 aligns with 7 central bases. The nucleotides are TGTGCCAGCAGTCATAACACAGGGGACACTGAAGCTTTCTTT. It is translated as CASSHNTGDTEAFF.